This TCR beta chain was retrieved from a study of blood T cell repertoires in COVID-19. About the study: The samples span acute and convalescent COVID-19 from the United States, Italy and Spain.

This CDR3 is built from 15 residues. Germline V CDR1 and CDR2: LNHDA, SQIVND (reference sequence). V was pared by 6 bases and J by 1 base, with 10 bases between. This clone was observed once. Study processing details: The authors estimated nucleated cell counts from reference gene primer amplification. Sequencing used immunoSEQ multiplex PCR; TCRdb keeps in-frame clones, though not all of them. The V and J calls and clone size were taken over from that table, and D and trimming were inferred from the DNA. The table lists 150,000 to 200,000 clones, about nine tenths of them singletons. The chain employs TRBV19 and TRBJ2-6; D might be TRBD1 (6 bases). The TCR originated in a man aged 50 to 60 with acute or convalescent COVID-19. Input material: peripheral blood. CDR3 in DNA: TGTGCCAGTAGAGCAACAGGGTCTGGGGCCAACGTCCTGACTTTC. It codes for CASRATGSGANVLTF.